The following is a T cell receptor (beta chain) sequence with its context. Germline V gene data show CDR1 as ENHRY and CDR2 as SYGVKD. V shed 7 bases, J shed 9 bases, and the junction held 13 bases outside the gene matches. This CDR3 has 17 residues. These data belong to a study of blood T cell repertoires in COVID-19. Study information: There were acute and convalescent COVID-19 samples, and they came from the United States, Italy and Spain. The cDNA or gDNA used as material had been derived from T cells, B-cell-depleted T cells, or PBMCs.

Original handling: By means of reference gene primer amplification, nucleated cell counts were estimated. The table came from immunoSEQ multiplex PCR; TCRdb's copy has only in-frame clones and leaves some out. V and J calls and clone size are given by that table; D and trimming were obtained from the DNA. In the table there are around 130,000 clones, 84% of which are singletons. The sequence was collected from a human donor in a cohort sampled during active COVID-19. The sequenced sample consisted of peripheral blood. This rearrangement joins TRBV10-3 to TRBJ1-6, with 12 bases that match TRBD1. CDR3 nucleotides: TGTGCCATCAAACCGGGACAGGGGGCATCCCCTACTTCACCCCTCCACTTT. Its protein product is CAIKPGQGASPTSPLHF.